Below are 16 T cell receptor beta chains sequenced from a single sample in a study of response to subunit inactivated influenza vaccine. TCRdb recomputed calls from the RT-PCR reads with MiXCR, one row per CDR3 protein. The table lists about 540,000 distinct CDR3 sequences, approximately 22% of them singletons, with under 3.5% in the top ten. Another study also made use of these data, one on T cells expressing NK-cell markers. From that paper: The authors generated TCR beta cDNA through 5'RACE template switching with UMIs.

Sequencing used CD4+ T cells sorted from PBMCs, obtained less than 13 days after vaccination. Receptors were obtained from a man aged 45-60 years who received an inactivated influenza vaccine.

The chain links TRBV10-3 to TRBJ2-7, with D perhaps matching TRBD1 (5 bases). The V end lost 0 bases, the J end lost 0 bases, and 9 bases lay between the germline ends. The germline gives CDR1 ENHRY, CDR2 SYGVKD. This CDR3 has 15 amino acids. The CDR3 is CAISESSRASYEQYF. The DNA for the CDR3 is TGTGCCATCAGTGAGTCTTCCAGGGCCTCCTACGAGCAGTACTTC.

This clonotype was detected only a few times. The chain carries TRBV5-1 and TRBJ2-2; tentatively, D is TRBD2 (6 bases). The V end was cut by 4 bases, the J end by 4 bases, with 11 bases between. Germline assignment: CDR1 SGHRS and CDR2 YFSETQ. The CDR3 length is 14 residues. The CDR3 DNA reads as TGCGCCAGCAGCATTGGGGGAGGCACCGGGGAGCTGTTTTTT. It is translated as CASSIGGGTGELFF.

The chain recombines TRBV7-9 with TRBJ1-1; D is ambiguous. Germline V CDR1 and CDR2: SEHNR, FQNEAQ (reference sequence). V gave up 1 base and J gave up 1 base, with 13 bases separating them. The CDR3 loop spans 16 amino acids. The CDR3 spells CASSLGRSSANTEAFF. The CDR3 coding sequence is TGTGCCAGCAGCTTAGGAAGGTCTTCGGCGAACACTGAAGCTTTCTTT.

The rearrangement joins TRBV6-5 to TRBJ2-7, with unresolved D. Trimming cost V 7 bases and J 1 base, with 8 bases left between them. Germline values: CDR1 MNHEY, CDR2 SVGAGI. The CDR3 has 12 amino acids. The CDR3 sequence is CASIDTSYEQYF. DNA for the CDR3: TGTGCCAGCATTGACACTTCCTACGAGCAGTACTTC.

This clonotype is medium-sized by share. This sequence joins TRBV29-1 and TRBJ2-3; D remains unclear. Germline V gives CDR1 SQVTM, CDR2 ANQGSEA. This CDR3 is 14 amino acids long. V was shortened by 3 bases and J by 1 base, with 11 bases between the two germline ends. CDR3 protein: CSVDRPQGTDTQYF. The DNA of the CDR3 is TGCAGCGTTGATAGGCCCCAGGGCACAGATACGCAGTATTTT.

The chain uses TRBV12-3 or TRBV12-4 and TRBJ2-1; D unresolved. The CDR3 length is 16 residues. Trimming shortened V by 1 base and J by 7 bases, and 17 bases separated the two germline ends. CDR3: CASSLEGFRVGNEQFF. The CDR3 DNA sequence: TGTGCCAGCAGTTTAGAAGGGTTTCGAGTAGGGAATGAGCAGTTCTTC.

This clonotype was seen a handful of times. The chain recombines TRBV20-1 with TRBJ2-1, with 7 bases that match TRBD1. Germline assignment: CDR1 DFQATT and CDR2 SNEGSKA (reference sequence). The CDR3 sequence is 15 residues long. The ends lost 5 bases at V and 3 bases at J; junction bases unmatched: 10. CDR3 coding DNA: TGCAGTGCTTCATACCGGGACAGCATCTACAATGAGCAGTTCTTC. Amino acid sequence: CSASYRDSIYNEQFF.

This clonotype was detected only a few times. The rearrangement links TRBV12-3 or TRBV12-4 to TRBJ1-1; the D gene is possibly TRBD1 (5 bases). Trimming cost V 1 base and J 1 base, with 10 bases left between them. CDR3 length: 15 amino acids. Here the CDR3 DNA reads TGTGCCAGCAGTTTAGTCTGGGGACCGAACACTGAAGCTTTCTTT. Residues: CASSLVWGPNTEAFF.

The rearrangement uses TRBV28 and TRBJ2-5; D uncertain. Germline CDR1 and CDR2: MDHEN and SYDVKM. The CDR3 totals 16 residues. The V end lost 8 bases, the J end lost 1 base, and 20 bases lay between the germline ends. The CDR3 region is CASGLLSRKLQETQYF. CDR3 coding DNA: TGTGCCAGCGGATTGTTAAGCCGCAAACTCCAAGAGACCCAGTACTTC.

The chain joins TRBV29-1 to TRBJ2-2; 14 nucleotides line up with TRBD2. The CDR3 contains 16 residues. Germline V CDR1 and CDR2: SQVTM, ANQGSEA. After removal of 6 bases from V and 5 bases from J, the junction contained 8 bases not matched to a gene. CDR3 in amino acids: CSVSGTSGRGTGELFF. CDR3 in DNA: TGCAGCGTGTCCGGGACTAGCGGGAGAGGGACCGGGGAGCTGTTTTTT.

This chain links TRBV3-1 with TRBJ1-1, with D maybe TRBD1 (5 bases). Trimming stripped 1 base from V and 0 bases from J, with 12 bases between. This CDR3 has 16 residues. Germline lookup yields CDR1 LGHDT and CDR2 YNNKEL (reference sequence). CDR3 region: CASSQGRGYMNTEAFF. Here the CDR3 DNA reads TGTGCCAGCAGCCAAGGCCGGGGGTACATGAACACTGAAGCTTTCTTT.

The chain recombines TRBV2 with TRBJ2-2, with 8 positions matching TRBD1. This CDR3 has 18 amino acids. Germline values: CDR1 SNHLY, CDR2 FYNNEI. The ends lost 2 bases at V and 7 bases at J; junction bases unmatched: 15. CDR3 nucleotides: TGTGCCAGCAGTGAAAGGTTGGGCCAGGGGGCCCTAGGCGGGGAGCTGTTTTTT. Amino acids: CASSERLGQGALGGELFF.

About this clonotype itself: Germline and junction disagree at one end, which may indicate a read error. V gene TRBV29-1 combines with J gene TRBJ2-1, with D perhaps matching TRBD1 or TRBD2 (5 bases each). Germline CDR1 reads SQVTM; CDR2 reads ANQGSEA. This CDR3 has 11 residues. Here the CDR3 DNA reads TGCAGCGTTGAAGAAGTGGGACCCGCAGTCTTC. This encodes CSVEEVGPAVF.

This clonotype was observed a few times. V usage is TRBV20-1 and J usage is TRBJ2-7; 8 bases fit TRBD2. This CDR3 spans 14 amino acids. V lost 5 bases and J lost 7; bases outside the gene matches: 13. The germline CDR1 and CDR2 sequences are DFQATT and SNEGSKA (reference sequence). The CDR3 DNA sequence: TGCAGTGCTGCTACCGGGACTAGAGGCCAAGAGCAGTACTTC. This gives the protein CSAATGTRGQEQYF.

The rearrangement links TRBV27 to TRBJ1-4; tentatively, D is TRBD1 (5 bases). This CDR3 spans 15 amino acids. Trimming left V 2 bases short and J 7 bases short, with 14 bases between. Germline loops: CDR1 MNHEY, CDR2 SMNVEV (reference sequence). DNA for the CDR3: TGTGCCAGCAGTTTACAGGGAATTGGGTCTGAAAAACTGTTTTTT. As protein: CASSLQGIGSEKLFF.

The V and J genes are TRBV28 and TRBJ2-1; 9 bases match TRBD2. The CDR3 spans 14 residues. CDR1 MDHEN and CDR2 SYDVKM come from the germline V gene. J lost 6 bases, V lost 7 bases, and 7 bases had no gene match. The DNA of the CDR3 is TGTGCCAGCAAAGGAGGGACTAGCAGCAATGAGCAGTTCTTC. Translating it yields CASKGGTSSNEQFF.